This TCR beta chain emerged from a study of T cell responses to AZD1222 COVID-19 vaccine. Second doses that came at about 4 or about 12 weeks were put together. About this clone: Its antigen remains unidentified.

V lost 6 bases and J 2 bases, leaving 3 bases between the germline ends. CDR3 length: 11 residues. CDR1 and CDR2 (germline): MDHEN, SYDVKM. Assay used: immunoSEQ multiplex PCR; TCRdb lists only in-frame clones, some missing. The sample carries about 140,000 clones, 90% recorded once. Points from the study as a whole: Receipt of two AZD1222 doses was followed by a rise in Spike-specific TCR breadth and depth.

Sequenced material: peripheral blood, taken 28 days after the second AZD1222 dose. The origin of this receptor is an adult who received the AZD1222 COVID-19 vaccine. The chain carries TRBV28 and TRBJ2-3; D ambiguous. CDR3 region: CASSHTDTQYF. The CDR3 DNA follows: TGTGCCAGCAGCCACACAGATACGCAGTATTTT.